This T cell receptor beta chain is drawn from a study of T-cell memory formation after mild COVID-19. Study-level background: Clusters of TCRs were largely donor specific.

5'RACE with constant-segment primers built TCRalpha and TCRbeta cDNA libraries with UMIs. In TCRdb, the 5' RACE reads were re-called with MiXCR into one record per CDR3 protein. The sample contains about 180,000 distinct CDR3 sequences, less than 20% of which appear only once. At least ten counts were recorded for this clonotype. V was pared by 8 bases and J by 9 bases, with 10 bases of the junction left unmatched. The germline V gene has CDR1 SEHNR and CDR2 FQNEAQ (reference sequence). This CDR3 comprises 13 residues. The specimen was PBMCs or a T cell subset sorted from them (not recorded which). This chain connects TRBV7-9 to TRBJ1-2, with 9 bases that match TRBD1. The clonotype was recovered from a man in his late teens or twenties who had mild COVID-19 (a few samples of this study predate the infection). Cell type and time point are not known. The CDR3 loop reads CASSTRQGESYTF. The DNA for the CDR3 is TGTGCCAGCTCCACCCGACAGGGGGAAAGCTACACCTTC.